These 32 T cell receptor beta chains originate from one sample sequenced in a study of T cells in Graves' hyperthyroidism and ophthalmopathy. TCR beta CDR3 region amplification was performed from RNA transcripts. The TCR CDR3 was amplified in a first-round RT-PCR using the HTBI primer set. One entry per CDR3 protein results from TCRdb running MiXCR on the multiplex PCR reads. This sample has roughly 500,000 distinct CDR3 sequences, with roughly 14% found just once. The specimen was blood. Receptors were obtained from a woman between 25 and 40 years old with Graves' hyperthyroidism that later progressed to Graves' ophthalmopathy.

This clonotype showed up many times. J is TRBJ1-2 and V is TRBV28; no reliable D call. Per germline, CDR1 MDHEN and CDR2 SYDVKM. The CDR3 is 13 residues long. V dropped 7 bases and J dropped 4 bases, with 13 bases sitting between them. The CDR3 loop is CASNPGWTYGYTF. CDR3 nucleotide sequence: TGTGCCAGCAATCCCGGATGGACCTATGGCTACACCTTC.

In its sample, this clonotype was seen many times. The V and J genes are TRBV10-3 and TRBJ1-2, with D unclear. V was cut by 0 bases and J by 5 bases, with 10 bases left in between. This CDR3 contains 14 residues. Germline assignment: CDR1 ENHRY and CDR2 SYGVKD. CDR3 in DNA: TGTGCCATCAGTGAGTCCAGTCAAGGGTATGGCTACACCTTC. Residues: CAISESSQGYGYTF.

This clonotype was seen a few times. The genes are TRBV7-3 and TRBJ2-3; 10 bases are a match to TRBD2. This CDR3 contains 17 residues. Trimming at V came to 2 bases and at J to 4 bases, leaving 9 bases not matched to a gene. Germline CDR1 reads SGHTA; CDR2 reads FQGTGA. The CDR3 protein is CASSLHPGLASPDTQYF. The CDR3 region has the DNA TGTGCCAGCAGCTTACACCCGGGACTAGCGTCTCCAGATACGCAGTATTTT.

V usage is TRBV12-3 or TRBV12-4 and J usage is TRBJ2-7; D perhaps matches TRBD2 (6 bases). Trimming removed 4 bases from V and 3 bases from J, with 13 bases in between. This CDR3 is 14 amino acids long. CDR3 in DNA: TGTGCCAGCAGTTCCCCCGGGACTGGCTACGAGCAGTACTTC. It encodes CASSSPGTGYEQYF.

This clonotype was recorded many times. The rearrangement joins TRBV30 to TRBJ1-5; 12 positions agree with TRBD1. Germline V lookup: CDR1 GTSNPN, CDR2 SVGIG (reference sequence). CDR3 length equals 15 residues. Trimming removed 2 bases from V and 6 bases from J; junction bases left unmatched: 5. The CDR3 coding sequence is TGTGCCTGGAGTACGGGACAGGGGGCAGGTCAGCCCCAGCATTTT. It codes for CAWSTGQGAGQPQHF.

This clonotype was counted many times. This sequence joins TRBV20-1 and TRBJ1-2; no clear D gene. The V and J ends lost 6 bases and 4 bases respectively, with 6 bases between them. CDR1 and CDR2 (germline): DFQATT, SNEGSKA (reference sequence). CDR3 length equals 10 residues. Written as DNA, the CDR3 is TGCAGTGCCCGATCCTATGGCTACACCTTC. It encodes CSARSYGYTF.

This clonotype showed up just a few times. The chain links TRBV28 to TRBJ1-2, with D unclear. CDR3 size: 15 residues. CDR1 is MDHEN, CDR2 SYDVKM, per germline. V dropped 6 bases and J dropped 6 bases, with 20 bases sitting between them. CDR3 DNA sequence: TGTGCCAGCAGATACCGGGATAGAGACGGGGATGGCTACACCTTC. This gives the protein CASRYRDRDGDGYTF.

J is TRBJ2-7 and V is TRBV27; D is uncertain. Germline assignment: CDR1 MNHEY and CDR2 SMNVEV (reference sequence). CDR3 length: 14 amino acids. V dropped 1 base and J dropped 5 bases, with 12 bases sitting between them. CDR3 in DNA: TGTGCCAGCAGTTTATTCGGTTCGTTGGACGAGCAGTACTTC. This translates into CASSLFGSLDEQYF.

This clonotype appeared a few times. A read error may produce the germline difference seen at one junction end. This sequence joins TRBV28 and TRBJ2-2; perhaps D is TRBD1 or TRBD2 (5 bases each). This CDR3 comprises 13 residues. The germline gives CDR1 MDHEN, CDR2 SYDVKM. In DNA, the CDR3 is TGTGCCAGCAGTTCAACCGGGACCGGGGAGCCGTTTTTT. Amino acids: CASSSTGTGEPFF.

The CDR3, as DNA: TGCAGTGCCCAGGGCCAGGGCATCTCCTACGAGCAGTACTTC. It codes for CSAQGQGISYEQYF. This chain links TRBV20-1 with TRBJ2-7, with D tentatively TRBD1 (5 bases). Trimming shortened V by 6 bases and J by 0 bases, and 15 bases separated the two germline ends. CDR3 size: 14 residues. CDR1 and CDR2 (germline): DFQATT, SNEGSKA (reference sequence).

The genes are TRBV30 and TRBJ1-3; TRBD1 is a possible D gene (5 bases). Trimming shortened V by 2 bases and J by 11 bases, and 16 bases separated the two germline ends. The germline V gene encodes CDR1 GTSNPN and CDR2 SVGIG (reference sequence). The CDR3 contains 13 residues. The chain's CDR3 is CAWSQDNGSPIYF. CDR3 bases: TGTGCCTGGAGTCAGGACAACGGGAGCCCCATATATTTT.

This clonotype was counted between two and nine times. The gene calls are TRBV6-4 and TRBJ1-2; tentatively, D is TRBD1 (6 bases). The V end was cut by 5 bases, the J end by 3 bases, with 13 bases between. This CDR3 contains 14 residues. Germline V CDR1 and CDR2: MRHNA, SNTAGT. CDR3 DNA: TGTGCCAGCAGTCAGGACAGTTTTCACTATGGCTACACCTTC. Translation gives CASSQDSFHYGYTF.

The J gene is TRBJ1-2, the V gene TRBV20-1; 9 bases map to TRBD1. Germline V CDR1 and CDR2: DFQATT, SNEGSKA (reference sequence). The CDR3 spans 13 residues. Trimming removed 0 bases from V and 6 bases from J; junction bases left unmatched: 2. The DNA of the CDR3 is TGCAGTGCTAGAGATCGACAGGGGGATGGCTACACCTTC. Translated, it gives CSARDRQGDGYTF.

V gene TRBV27 combines with J gene TRBJ2-1; 11 bases map to TRBD1. CDR3 size: 16 residues. CDR1 MNHEY and CDR2 SMNVEV come from the germline V gene (reference sequence). The V gene end was trimmed by 5 bases and the J gene end by 7 bases; junction bases not matched to a gene: 10. The CDR3 DNA reads TGTGCCAGCAGTGGCATCCCGGGACAGGGGGGGAATGAGCAGTTCTTC. It specifies CASSGIPGQGGNEQFF.

V usage is TRBV9 and J usage is TRBJ2-5; D is perhaps TRBD1 (6 bases). V lost 3 bases and J lost 5, with 14 bases in between. This CDR3 contains 14 residues. Germline CDR1 and CDR2: SGDLS and YYNGEE. DNA of the CDR3: TGTGCCAGCAGCGCCGGACAGCCGGGCGAGACCCAGTACTTC. Residues: CASSAGQPGETQYF.

This clonotype was seen ten or more times. The chain uses TRBV6-6 and TRBJ2-7; unclear D gene. CDR1 is MNHNY, CDR2 SVGAGI, per germline (reference sequence). The germline V and J ends were trimmed by 2 bases and 0 bases, with 14 bases remaining between them. The CDR3 has 16 amino acids. The CDR3 nucleotides are TGTGCCAGCAGTTACGATGCCTTCCGGAGCTCCTACGAGCAGTACTTC. Residues: CASSYDAFRSSYEQYF.

This clonotype was found a few times. CDR3: CASSHDRGRRPSGANTGELFF. The CDR3 DNA follows: TGCGCCAGCAGCCACGACAGGGGGCGCAGGCCTAGCGGGGCGAACACCGGGGAGCTGTTTTTT. This chain connects TRBV4-1 to TRBJ2-2, with D perhaps matching TRBD1 (10 bases). V was cut by 3 bases and J by 0 bases, with 26 bases left in between. From germline, CDR1 is MGHRA and CDR2 YSYEKL. The CDR3 consists of 21 residues.

At least ten counts were recorded for this clonotype. The rearrangement joins TRBV30 to TRBJ1-1; weak D call: TRBD1 (6 bases). V was pared by 0 bases and J by 1 base, with 9 bases between. Germline V gene data show CDR1 as GTSNPN and CDR2 as SVGIG (reference sequence). CDR3 length equals 14 residues. The CDR3 region is CAWSVGHANTEAFF. The DNA of the CDR3 is TGTGCCTGGAGTGTGGGACACGCGAACACTGAAGCTTTCTTT.

The chain links TRBV19 to TRBJ1-1; possibly TRBD1 for D (6 bases). Germline V gene data show CDR1 as LNHDA and CDR2 as SQIVND (reference sequence). Trimming shortened V by 3 bases and J by 5 bases, and 10 bases separated the two germline ends. The CDR3 contains 13 residues. CDR3 nucleotides: TGTGCCAGTAGTATGGAGACAGGAACTGAAGCTTTCTTT. Its translation is CASSMETGTEAFF.

This clonotype was seen at least ten times. This rearrangement joins TRBV7-3 to TRBJ2-1; D unresolved. The CDR3 is 13 residues long. The V gene lost 1 base and the J gene lost 7 bases, with 8 bases spanning the gap. Germline loops: CDR1 SGHTA, CDR2 FQGTGA. The CDR3 loop is CASSLNIVNEQFF. The CDR3 coding sequence is TGTGCCAGCAGCTTAAATATCGTGAATGAGCAGTTCTTC.

About this clonotype itself: Germline and junction disagree at one end, which may indicate a read error. J is TRBJ2-5 and V is TRBV7-2; TRBD2 agrees at 7 bases. CDR1 and CDR2 (germline): SGHTA, FQGNSA. There are 15 residues in the CDR3. CDR3 DNA: TGCGCCAGCAGTCCCACCCTAGCGGTTCAAGAGACCCAGTACTTC. It specifies CASSPTLAVQETQYF. Variable domain in full (rest from reference TRBV7-2 and TRBJ2-5): GAGVSQSPSNKVTEKGKDVELRCDPISGHTALYWYRQSLGQGLEFLIYFQGNSAPDKSGLPSDRFSAERTGGSVSTLTIQRTQQEDSAVYLCASSPTLAVQETQYFGPGTRLLVL.

At least ten counts were recorded for this clonotype. J is TRBJ1-5 and V is TRBV6-1; a possible D gene is TRBD1 (5 bases). Germline CDR1 MNHNS, CDR2 SASEGT. This CDR3 region has 15 residues. V was trimmed by 6 bases and J by 2 bases, leaving 14 bases between them. CDR3 bases: TGTGCCAGCAGCGAGGGGATGGCGCGCAATCAGCCCCAGCATTTT. Residues: CASSEGMARNQPQHF.

In its sample, this clonotype was seen many times. J is TRBJ1-5 and V is TRBV28; D gene unclear. V was cut by 3 bases and J by 2 bases, with 20 bases left in between. In germline, CDR1 is MDHEN, CDR2 SYDVKM. The CDR3 has 18 residues. CDR3: CASSFYPGVGRGNQPQHF. In DNA, the CDR3 is TGTGCCAGCAGTTTTTATCCTGGCGTCGGCCGAGGCAATCAGCCCCAGCATTTT.

This clonotype appeared many times. V is TRBV29-1 and J is TRBJ1-4; D might be TRBD1 (6 bases). CDR3 size: 13 residues. Germline CDR1 and CDR2: SQVTM and ANQGSEA. The germline V and J ends were trimmed by 4 bases and 6 bases, with 12 bases remaining between them. The CDR3 region is CSVVGGRDEKLFF. CDR3 bases: TGCAGCGTTGTGGGGGGCCGGGATGAAAAACTGTTTTTT.

In DNA, the CDR3 is TGCAGCGTTCGACAGGACATGAACACTGAAGCTTTCTTT. Protein product: CSVRQDMNTEAFF. V and J are TRBV29-1 and TRBJ1-1, with D maybe TRBD1 (6 bases). CDR1 and CDR2 from the germline V gene are SQVTM and ANQGSEA. This CDR3 region has 13 residues. V lost 5 bases to trimming and J lost 0 bases, with 10 bases between them.

This clonotype was found many times. V gene TRBV28 combines with J gene TRBJ1-5; no clear D gene. The CDR3 length is 13 residues. V was clipped by 4 bases and J by 1 base, with 5 bases between them. The germline V gene has CDR1 MDHEN and CDR2 SYDVKM. The CDR3 is CASSSDSNQPQHF. The CDR3 DNA is TGTGCCAGCAGTTCGGACAGCAATCAGCCCCAGCATTTT. Based on the CDR3 plus reference TRBV28 and TRBJ1-5, the full variable domain is DVKVTQSSRYLVKRTGEKVFLECVQDMDHENMFWYRQDPGLGLRLIYFSYDVKMKEKGDIPEGYSVSREKKERFSLILESASTNQTSMYLCASSSDSNQPQHFGDGTRLSIL.

CDR3 amino acids: CASSQDGRVGYGYTF. Written as DNA, the CDR3 is TGTGCCAGCAGCCAAGACGGGAGGGTGGGCTATGGCTACACCTTC. This chain uses TRBV3-1 with TRBJ1-2; the D is unclear. CDR1 and CDR2 (germline): LGHDT, YNNKEL (reference sequence). The CDR3 contains 15 residues. V lost 0 bases, J lost 4 bases, and 12 bases lay in between.

This clonotype was recorded many times. The CDR3 spells CASSLDKTSGRGYNEQFF. DNA of the CDR3: TGTGCCAGCAGTTTAGATAAGACTAGCGGGAGGGGGTACAATGAGCAGTTCTTC. The V call is TRBV12-3 or TRBV12-4, the J call TRBJ2-1; 14 bases match TRBD2. V gave up 1 base and J gave up 4 bases; unmatched junction bases: 6. The CDR3 sequence is 18 residues long.

Of note for this clonotype: The germline gene is not matched at one end of the junction; a read error may be the cause. The chain is built from TRBV27 and TRBJ2-7; 8 bases map to TRBD2. Germline CDR1 and CDR2: MNHEY and SMNVEV (reference sequence). The CDR3 spans 15 residues. CDR3 loop: CASRHGGVEGYGQYF. The CDR3 DNA reads TGTGCCAGCAGACACGGGGGGGTAGAAGGGTACGGGCAGTACTTC.

In this sample, this clonotype turned up many times. The chain joins TRBV5-1 to TRBJ1-1, with a tentative D call TRBD1 (5 bases). The CDR3 spans 14 residues. V was shortened by 4 bases and J by 4 bases, with 14 bases between the two germline ends. CDR1 and CDR2 (germline): SGHRS, YFSETQ. CDR3 in DNA: TGCGCCAGCAGCGGGAGGACGGGGGGCACTGAAGCTTTCTTT. It encodes CASSGRTGGTEAFF.

This clonotype was detected only a few times. This may be a read error: a much more frequent sequence differs by one nucleotide. V and J are TRBV11-2 and TRBJ1-6, with TRBD1 identical over 7 bases. The CDR3 is 14 amino acids. CDR1 is SGHAT and CDR2 is FQNNGV in the germline V gene. J lost 9 bases, V lost 3 bases, and 5 bases had no gene match. The CDR3 bases are TGTGCCAGCAGCTTCCCAGACAGGGCTTCACCCCTCCACTTT. Translating it yields CASSFPDRASPLHF.

This clonotype was recorded many times. The J gene is TRBJ1-1, the V gene TRBV25-1; unclear D gene. Trimming cost V 4 bases and J 1 base, with 13 bases left between them. The CDR3 runs 15 residues. Germline V gives CDR1 MGHDK, CDR2 SYGVNS. CDR3: CASSVLLGRNTEAFF. The CDR3 coding sequence is TGTGCCAGCAGTGTTTTACTCGGGAGGAACACTGAAGCTTTCTTT. The complete variable domain, with remaining parts taken from reference TRBV25-1 and TRBJ1-1, reads EADIYQTPRYLVIGTGKKITLECSQTMGHDKMYWYQQDPGMELHLIHYSYGVNSTEKGDLSSESTVSRIRTEHFPLTLESARPSHTSQYLCASSVLLGRNTEAFFGQGTRLTVV.